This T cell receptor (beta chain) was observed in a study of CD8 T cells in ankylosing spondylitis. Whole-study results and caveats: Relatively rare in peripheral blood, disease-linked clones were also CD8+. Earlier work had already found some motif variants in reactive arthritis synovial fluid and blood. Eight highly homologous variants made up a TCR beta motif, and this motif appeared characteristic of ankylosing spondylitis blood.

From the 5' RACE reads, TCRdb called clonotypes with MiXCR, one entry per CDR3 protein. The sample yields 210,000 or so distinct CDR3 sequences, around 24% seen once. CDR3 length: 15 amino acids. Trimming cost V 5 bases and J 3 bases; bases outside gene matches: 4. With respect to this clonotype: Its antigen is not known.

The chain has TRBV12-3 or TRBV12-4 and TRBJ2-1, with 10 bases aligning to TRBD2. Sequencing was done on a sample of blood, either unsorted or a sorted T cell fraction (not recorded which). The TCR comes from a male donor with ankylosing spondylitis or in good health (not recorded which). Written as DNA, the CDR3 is TGTGCCAGCAGTGAAGCGGGAGGGGACTACAATGAGCAGTTCTTC. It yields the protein CASSEAGGDYNEQFF.